One and the same sample provided the 10 T cell receptor beta chains below, sequenced in a study of T-cell reconstitution after alpha-beta-depleted transplantation in children. Molecular barcoding with unique molecular identifiers was used for the TCRbeta library. TCRdb reprocessed the PCR reads with MiXCR, giving one entry per CDR3 protein. The sample holds around 700,000 distinct CDR3 sequences, 13% seen once. The specimen was PBMCs, collected before TCRalphabeta/CD19-depleted stem cell transplant. The receptor source for this set is a girl aged 2-15 years with congenital amegakaryocytic thrombocytopenia, due to receive a stem cell transplant.

This chain links TRBV2 with TRBJ2-3; D is ambiguous. This CDR3 is built from 14 residues. The ends were cut back, 6 bases at V and 8 bases at J, with 18 bases in the middle. CDR1 is SNHLY, CDR2 FYNNEI, per germline. The chain's CDR3 is CASRAQVLSFTQYF. Here the CDR3 DNA reads TGTGCCAGCAGAGCACAAGTACTAAGTTTTACGCAGTATTTT.

This clonotype has at least ten counts. This chain uses TRBV5-1 with TRBJ2-1; maybe TRBD2 (6 bases). The CDR3 has 15 residues. Germline values: CDR1 SGHRS, CDR2 YFSETQ. V lost 4 bases and J 3 bases, leaving 14 bases between the germline ends. The DNA for the CDR3 is TGCGCCAGCAGCGATGGGACTTCCCTCTACAATGAGCAGTTCTTC. Encoded protein: CASSDGTSLYNEQFF.

This clonotype occurred a few times. The chain recombines TRBV6-1 with TRBJ2-3; D perhaps matches TRBD2 (5 bases). This CDR3 is 13 amino acids long. Germline loops: CDR1 MNHNS, CDR2 SASEGT. V dropped 6 bases and J dropped 4 bases, with 11 bases sitting between them. DNA for the CDR3: TGTGCCAGCAGGGGAGACGGATCAGATACGCAGTATTTT. Translating gives CASRGDGSDTQYF.

This clonotype was counted at least ten times. This chain uses TRBV20-1 with TRBJ2-1; D unclear. Germline-derived CDR1 and CDR2 are DFQATT and SNEGSKA (reference sequence). The CDR3 runs to 11 residues. In nucleotides, the CDR3 is TGCACGGAAAGGTCCTACAATGAGCAGTTCTTC. It is translated as CTERSYNEQFF.

This clonotype was picked up many times. V and J are TRBV7-8 and TRBJ2-3, with 7 bases fitting TRBD2. CDR3 length: 15 amino acids. Germline V gene data show CDR1 as SGHVS and CDR2 as FQNEAQ. V trimming: 1 base; J trimming: 6 bases; junction bases outside the gene matches: 7. The CDR3 sequence is CASSLVTAGKDTQYF. The CDR3 DNA reads as TGTGCCAGCAGCTTAGTCACAGCGGGAAAGGATACGCAGTATTTT.

The genes are TRBV12-3 or TRBV12-4 and TRBJ2-7; a weak D match, TRBD2 (6 bases). Trimming shortened V by 3 bases and J by 2 bases, and 11 bases separated the two germline ends. This CDR3 has 14 residues. Here the CDR3 reads CASSLRLVPYEQYF. CDR3 DNA: TGTGCCAGCAGTTTGCGACTAGTTCCCTACGAGCAGTACTTC.

In this sample, this clonotype turned up a few times. The rearrangement links TRBV30 to TRBJ2-1, with D maybe TRBD1 (5 bases). This CDR3 is 13 amino acids long. Germline CDR1 GTSNPN, CDR2 SVGIG (reference sequence). V shed 8 bases and J shed 1 base, with 12 bases lying between them. The CDR3 coding sequence is TGTGCCCACTCTCGACAGTCCTACAATGAGCAGTTCTTC. This codes for CAHSRQSYNEQFF.

This clonotype occurred a few times. The chain is built from TRBV10-3 and TRBJ2-5; 7 bases are shared with TRBD2. Germline trimming cut 3 bases from V and 7 bases from J; bases unmatched to any gene: 11. CDR3 length: 15 amino acids. The germline CDR1 and CDR2 sequences are ENHRY and SYGVKD. In nucleotides, the CDR3 is TGTGCCATCAGTGACGGGGGACTAACGGAAGGGACCCAGTACTTC. Amino acid sequence: CAISDGGLTEGTQYF.

V usage is TRBV20-1 and J usage is TRBJ1-5; D is undetermined. V lost 6 bases to trimming and J lost 5 bases, with 14 bases between them. The CDR3 has 13 residues. Per germline, CDR1 DFQATT and CDR2 SNEGSKA (reference sequence). CDR3 amino acids: CSAPSSTHQPQHF. CDR3 nucleotides: TGCAGTGCCCCCAGCTCGACCCATCAGCCCCAGCATTTT.

V usage is TRBV7-8 and J usage is TRBJ2-7; no reliable D call. Trimming pared 2 bases from V and 3 bases from J, leaving 11 bases between. This CDR3 region has 14 residues. Germline CDR1 reads SGHVS; CDR2 reads FQNEAQ. The CDR3 DNA is TGTGCCAGCAGCTTATTCAAGTGGGGCTACGAGCAGTACTTC. It encodes CASSLFKWGYEQYF.